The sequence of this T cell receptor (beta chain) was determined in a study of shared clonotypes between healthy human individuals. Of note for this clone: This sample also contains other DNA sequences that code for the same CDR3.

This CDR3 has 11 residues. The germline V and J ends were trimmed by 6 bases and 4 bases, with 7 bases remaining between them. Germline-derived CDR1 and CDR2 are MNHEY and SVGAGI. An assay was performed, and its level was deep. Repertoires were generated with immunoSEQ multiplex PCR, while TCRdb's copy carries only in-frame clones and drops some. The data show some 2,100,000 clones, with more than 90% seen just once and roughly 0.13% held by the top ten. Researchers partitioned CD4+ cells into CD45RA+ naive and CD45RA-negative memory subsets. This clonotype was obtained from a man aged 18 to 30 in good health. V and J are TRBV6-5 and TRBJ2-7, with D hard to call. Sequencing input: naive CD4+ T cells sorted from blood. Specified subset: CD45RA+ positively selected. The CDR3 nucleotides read TGTGCCAGCAGCAACCTTTACGAGCAGTACTTC. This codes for CASSNLYEQYF.